The rows below give T cell receptor beta chains drawn from one sample of a study of blood T cell repertoires in COVID-19. Method: immunoSEQ multiplex PCR; TCRdb's copy keeps in-frame clones and lacks some. The profile shows tens of thousands of clones, 80% to 95% of them singletons. The sequenced material came from peripheral blood. The receptors were sampled from a human donor with active COVID-19. The donor label of this sample is uncertain. Each CDR3 is given with its conserved first and last residue. A D gene is named only where the DNA matches it firmly. For some rows the clone size is stated as once, few or many, or as a class when expanded; others skip it.

j_call: TRBJ1-1
clone_size: NA
v_call: TRBV19
d_call: TRBD1
cdr3_nt: TGTGCCAGTAGTATGGGACAGATGAACACTGAAGCTTTCTTT
cdr3_aa: CASSMGQMNTEAFF

j_call: TRBJ2-7
clone_size: NA
v_call: TRBV20-1
d_call: NA
cdr3_nt: TGCAGTGCTAGGAGGGCCCACGAGCAGTACTTC
cdr3_aa: CSARRAHEQYF

j_call: TRBJ2-7
clone_size: NA
v_call: TRBV19
d_call: NA
cdr3_nt: TGTGCCAGTAGCCCCAAGGTTGGGGCGGGGAGCTACGAGCAGTACTTC
cdr3_aa: CASSPKVGAGSYEQYF

j_call: TRBJ1-2
clone_size: once
v_call: TRBV19
d_call: TRBD1
cdr3_nt: TGTGCCAGTATTAACCGGGACAGAATTTATGGCTACACCTTC
cdr3_aa: CASINRDRIYGYTF

j_call: TRBJ1-2
clone_size: once
v_call: TRBV5-4
d_call: TRBD1
cdr3_nt: TGTGCCAGCAGCACGGCACCGGGACAGGGAGGCTATGGCTACACCTTC
cdr3_aa: CASSTAPGQGGYGYTF

j_call: TRBJ2-3
clone_size: NA
v_call: TRBV7-6
d_call: TRBD2
cdr3_nt: TGTGCCAGCAGCTTAGAGGCTAGCGGTAGCACAGATACGCAGTATTTT
cdr3_aa: CASSLEASGSTDTQYF

j_call: TRBJ2-7
clone_size: NA
v_call: TRBV7-9
d_call: TRBD2
cdr3_nt: TGTGCCGTGGACGGGGGGGAGCGGATCTACGAGCAGTACTTC
cdr3_aa: CAVDGGERIYEQYF

j_call: TRBJ2-7
clone_size: NA
v_call: TRBV7-2
d_call: TRBD2
cdr3_nt: TGTGCCAGCAGCTTAGTGCTGAGGCTAGCGGGAGACGAGCAGTACTTC
cdr3_aa: CASSLVLRLAGDEQYF

j_call: TRBJ1-2
clone_size: NA
v_call: TRBV15
d_call: NA
cdr3_nt: TGTGCCACCAGCAGAGACCGGTCTGGCTACACCTTC
cdr3_aa: CATSRDRSGYTF

j_call: TRBJ1-2
clone_size: NA
v_call: TRBV7-2
d_call: TRBD1
cdr3_nt: TGTGCCAGCAGCTCAAAAATTGGCTACCAGGGGGCCCTGGGCTACACCTTC
cdr3_aa: CASSSKIGYQGALGYTF

j_call: TRBJ2-3
clone_size: NA
v_call: TRBV10-3
d_call: NA
cdr3_nt: TGTGCCATCAGTGCGAGTGGCACAGATACGCAGTATTTT
cdr3_aa: CAISASGTDTQYF

j_call: TRBJ1-5
clone_size: NA
v_call: TRBV29-1
d_call: NA
cdr3_nt: TGCAGCGTTGAAGAGGGCGGGGACCAGCCCCAGCATTTT
cdr3_aa: CSVEEGGDQPQHF

j_call: TRBJ2-3
clone_size: NA
v_call: TRBV5-6
d_call: TRBD2
cdr3_nt: TGTGCCAGCAGCTTGGGGGGGACTAGCGGCACAGATACGCAGTATTTT
cdr3_aa: CASSLGGTSGTDTQYF

j_call: TRBJ2-7
clone_size: NA
v_call: TRBV7-2
d_call: TRBD2
cdr3_nt: TGTGCCAGCAGCTTAGCACTAGCGGGAGGGCCTGGTTACGAGCAGTACTTC
cdr3_aa: CASSLALAGGPGYEQYF

j_call: TRBJ1-1
clone_size: NA
v_call: TRBV30
d_call: NA
cdr3_nt: TGTGCCTGGAGTGTCCCCCGGACTGGGAACACTGAAGCTTTCTTT
cdr3_aa: CAWSVPRTGNTEAFF

j_call: TRBJ1-2
clone_size: NA
v_call: TRBV27
d_call: NA
cdr3_nt: TGTGCCAGCAGTCCCCCCGGGACACCCTATGGCTACACCTTC
cdr3_aa: CASSPPGTPYGYTF

j_call: TRBJ2-3
clone_size: NA
v_call: TRBV28
d_call: TRBD1
cdr3_nt: TGTGCCAGCAGTACTCCGGGACAGGGGTCGCCAGATACGCAGTATTTT
cdr3_aa: CASSTPGQGSPDTQYF

j_call: TRBJ1-6
clone_size: NA
v_call: TRBV27
d_call: TRBD1
cdr3_nt: TGTGCCACCCGAAGACAGGGGAGCTCCTATAATTCACCCCTCCACTTT
cdr3_aa: CATRRQGSSYNSPLHF

j_call: TRBJ2-7
clone_size: NA
v_call: TRBV29-1
d_call: TRBD1
cdr3_nt: TGCAGCGCCGACGGGGACAGTGGCTACGAGCAGTACTTC
cdr3_aa: CSADGDSGYEQYF

j_call: TRBJ1-2
clone_size: NA
v_call: TRBV28
d_call: NA
cdr3_nt: TGTGCCACCTCACCGCAGGCTCATAACTATGGCTACACCTTC
cdr3_aa: CATSPQAHNYGYTF

j_call: TRBJ2-1
clone_size: few
v_call: TRBV6-2/TRBV6-3
d_call: NA
cdr3_nt: TGTGCCAGCAGTTGGGGCAAAGAGCAGTTCTTC
cdr3_aa: CASSWGKEQFF

j_call: TRBJ2-2
clone_size: once
v_call: TRBV5-4
d_call: TRBD2
cdr3_nt: TGTGCCAGCAGCTTGGGGGGACTAGCGGGAGCGGTGCCCGGGGAGCTGTTTTTT
cdr3_aa: CASSLGGLAGAVPGELFF

j_call: TRBJ2-7
clone_size: NA
v_call: TRBV4-1
d_call: NA
cdr3_nt: TGCGCCAGCAGCCAAGGACAGGGAGGATCCTACGAGCAGTACTTC
cdr3_aa: CASSQGQGGSYEQYF

j_call: TRBJ2-3
clone_size: NA
v_call: TRBV7-9
d_call: TRBD2
cdr3_nt: TGTGCCAGCAGCCGGGGGGGTAGCACAGATACGCAGTATTTT
cdr3_aa: CASSRGGSTDTQYF

j_call: TRBJ2-1
clone_size: NA
v_call: TRBV11-3
d_call: TRBD2
cdr3_nt: TGTGCCAGCAGCTCTTATTCGGGACTAGAGATTGAGCAGTTCTTC
cdr3_aa: CASSSYSGLEIEQFF

j_call: TRBJ1-2
clone_size: NA
v_call: TRBV5-1
d_call: TRBD1
cdr3_nt: TGCGCCAGCAGAGTCCTGACAGGGGGTACTAACTATGGCTACACCTTC
cdr3_aa: CASRVLTGGTNYGYTF

j_call: TRBJ2-7
clone_size: NA
v_call: TRBV2
d_call: TRBD2
cdr3_nt: TGTGCCAGCAGTGGGGATAGCGGGAGCTCCTACGAGCAGTACTTC
cdr3_aa: CASSGDSGSSYEQYF

j_call: TRBJ2-1
clone_size: once
v_call: TRBV6-2/TRBV6-3
d_call: NA
cdr3_nt: TGTGCCAGCAGTTCGCCACTAGTCCGGCAGTTCTTC
cdr3_aa: CASSSPLVRQFF

j_call: TRBJ2-3
clone_size: NA
v_call: TRBV9
d_call: NA
cdr3_nt: TGTGCCAGCAGTCGGGGGGCGAGTGATAGCACAGATACGCAGTATTTT
cdr3_aa: CASSRGASDSTDTQYF

j_call: TRBJ1-5
clone_size: NA
v_call: TRBV4-1
d_call: TRBD1
cdr3_nt: TGCGCCAGCAGCCAAGATAGGGGGGACAGGGTCTACAATCAGCCCCAGCATTTT
cdr3_aa: CASSQDRGDRVYNQPQHF

j_call: TRBJ2-1
clone_size: NA
v_call: TRBV9
d_call: NA
cdr3_nt: TGTGCCAGCAGCGTAGCTCCAGGATACAATGAGCAGTTCTTC
cdr3_aa: CASSVAPGYNEQFF

j_call: TRBJ2-5
clone_size: NA
v_call: TRBV11-3
d_call: NA
cdr3_nt: TGTGCCAGCAGCTTAGATCCTCCAGGGGGGACGAAGGAGACCCAGTACTTC
cdr3_aa: CASSLDPPGGTKETQYF

j_call: TRBJ2-1
clone_size: NA
v_call: TRBV7-2
d_call: NA
cdr3_nt: TGTGCCAGCAGCTTATCGAGCTCCTACAATGAGCAGTTCTTC
cdr3_aa: CASSLSSSYNEQFF

j_call: TRBJ2-1
clone_size: NA
v_call: TRBV30
d_call: TRBD2
cdr3_nt: TGTGCCTGGAGTCTCGGCGGGAGTAATGAGCAGTTCTTC
cdr3_aa: CAWSLGGSNEQFF

j_call: TRBJ1-2
clone_size: NA
v_call: TRBV19
d_call: NA
cdr3_nt: TGTGCCAGTAGTCTCGGACAGCACTATGGCTACACCTTC
cdr3_aa: CASSLGQHYGYTF

j_call: TRBJ2-1
clone_size: NA
v_call: TRBV11-3
d_call: NA
cdr3_nt: TGTGCCAGCAGCTTAGGACGGGAGTACGGTGAGCAGTTCTTC
cdr3_aa: CASSLGREYGEQFF

j_call: TRBJ1-4
clone_size: NA
v_call: TRBV19
d_call: NA
cdr3_nt: TGTGCCAGCACCGGGCACCCAGGGGAAAAACTGTTTTTT
cdr3_aa: CASTGHPGEKLFF

j_call: TRBJ2-2
clone_size: NA
v_call: TRBV9
d_call: TRBD2
cdr3_nt: TGTGCCAGCAGCGGATTACTAGCGGGAGGCACCGGGGAGCTGTTTTTT
cdr3_aa: CASSGLLAGGTGELFF

j_call: TRBJ2-5
clone_size: NA
v_call: TRBV6-5
d_call: NA
cdr3_nt: TGTGCCAGCAGTTATGGGCCTCCTCAAGAGACCCAGTACTTC
cdr3_aa: CASSYGPPQETQYF

j_call: TRBJ2-5
clone_size: NA
v_call: TRBV11-3
d_call: TRBD2
cdr3_nt: TGTGCCAGCAGCTTATACCGGGGACTAGCGGGAGCCCAAGAGACCCAGTACTTC
cdr3_aa: CASSLYRGLAGAQETQYF

j_call: TRBJ1-1
clone_size: NA
v_call: TRBV5-1
d_call: NA
cdr3_nt: TGCGCCAGCAGCTTGGGTACCCAGGGCACTGAAGCTTTCTTT
cdr3_aa: CASSLGTQGTEAFF

j_call: TRBJ2-5
clone_size: NA
v_call: TRBV11-3
d_call: TRBD2
cdr3_nt: TGTGCCAGCAGCTGGAGGACTAGCGGGAAGGGATGGCAAGAGACCCAGTACTTC
cdr3_aa: CASSWRTSGKGWQETQYF